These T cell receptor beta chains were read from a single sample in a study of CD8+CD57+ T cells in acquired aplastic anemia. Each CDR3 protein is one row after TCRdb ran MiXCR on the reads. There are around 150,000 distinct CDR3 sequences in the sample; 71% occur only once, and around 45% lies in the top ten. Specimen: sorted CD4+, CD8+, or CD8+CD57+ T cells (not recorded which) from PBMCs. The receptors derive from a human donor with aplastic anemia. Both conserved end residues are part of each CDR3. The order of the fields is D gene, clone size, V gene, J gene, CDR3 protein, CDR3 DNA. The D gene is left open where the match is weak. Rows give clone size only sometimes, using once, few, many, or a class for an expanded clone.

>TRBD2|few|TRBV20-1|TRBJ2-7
CSVFPLAGDDEQYF
TGCAGTGTATTCCCGCTAGCGGGAGACGACGAGCAGTACTTC
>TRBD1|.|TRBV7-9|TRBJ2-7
CAWGQGVYEQYF
TGTGCCTGGGGACAGGGGGTGTACGAGCAGTACTTC
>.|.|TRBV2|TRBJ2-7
CASSDGTGLGEQYF
TGTGCCAGCAGTGATGGGACCGGATTAGGGGAGCAGTACTTC
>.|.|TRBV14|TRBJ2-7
CASSGYSSSYEQYF
TGTGCCAGCTCTGGGTACAGTAGCTCCTACGAGCAGTACTTC
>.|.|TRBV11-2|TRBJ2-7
CASSTRTSVYEQYF
TGTGCCAGCAGCACGAGGACGTCGGTCTACGAGCAGTACTTC
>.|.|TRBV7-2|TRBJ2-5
CAGSLGYGETQYF
TGTGCCGGCAGCTTGGGCTACGGGGAGACCCAGTACTTC
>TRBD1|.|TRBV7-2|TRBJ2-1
CASSLSGTASYNEQFF
TGTGCCAGCAGCCTGAGTGGGACAGCCTCCTACAATGAGCAGTTCTTC
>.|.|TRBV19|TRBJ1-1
CASSIRGPNTEAFF
TGTGCCAGTAGTATTAGGGGTCCGAACACTGAAGCTTTCTTT
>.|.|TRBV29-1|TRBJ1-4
CSVEQGSEKLFF
TGCAGCGTTGAACAGGGAAGTGAAAAACTGTTTTTT
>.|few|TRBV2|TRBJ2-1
CASQGYNEQFF
TGTGCCAGCCAGGGCTACAATGAGCAGTTCTTC
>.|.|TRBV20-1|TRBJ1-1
CSAGWQQNTEAFF
TGCAGTGCTGGGTGGCAGCAGAACACTGAAGCTTTCTTT